This T cell receptor (beta chain) derives from a study of T cells in Graves' hyperthyroidism and ophthalmopathy (dated 2019 in TCRdb). In the study overall: Peripheral blood samples were taken at the time of initial diagnosis, prior to any treatment. Once sampling was done, hyperthyroidism patients were given methimazole at a starting dose of 30 mg daily, whereas ophthalmopathy patients were given high-dose intravenous methylprednisolone. Thyroid tissue and blood T-cell repertoires from more than five Graves' hyperthyroidism patients were also compared in the study. Whether ophthalmopathy could be predicted prospectively was tested in an independent validation cohort made up of roughly 19 hyperthyroidism patients plus 17 patients who later progressed to ophthalmopathy. According to the paper, TCR Vbeta CDR3 sequencing was carried out on 135 peripheral blood samples, which came from 40 to 45 ophthalmopathy, around 74 hyperthyroidism and around 17 progressor patients. To identify TCR V-J signatures that set the groups apart, the researchers used a discovery cohort of 90 to 100 patients, made up of roughly 40 with Graves' ophthalmopathy and 55 to 65 with stable Graves' hyperthyroidism. The 100 or so discovery patients were randomly split 7:3 into training and test sets. Broader findings and caveats from the paper: In validation, progression to ophthalmopathy was predicted by the model with 70.59% sensitivity and approximately 78% specificity, a median of about 6.8 months before onset. Ophthalmopathy was separated from stable hyperthyroidism by a 13 V-J signature model, with 85% to 90% sensitivity and about 84% specificity obtained in cross-validation and 80%/75% obtained in testing. Sample size was not statistically predetermined, and investigators were not blinded to group allocation. Most expanded thyroid clonotypes (frequency above 0.001) were also detected in blood, a finding suggesting that blood repertoires may reflect thyroid immune responses.

Stable Graves' hyperthyroidism was defined as the absence of progression to ophthalmopathy over 18 months of follow-up. Hyperthyroidism patients were aged 18 to 65 years and newly diagnosed, with disease duration of less than 2 months. Exclusion was applied to patients with uncontrolled infections, other autoimmune diseases, pregnancy or lactation. Diagnoses relied on clinical symptoms, serum thyroxine and TRAb, thyroid ultrasound and orbital computed tomography. PBMCs were isolated from about 9 ml of fresh peripheral blood by Ficoll-Paque density gradient centrifugation. Total RNA was extracted using Trizol reagent, and RNA quality was assessed on an Agilent 2100 Bioanalyzer. Amplification of TCR beta CDR3 regions was carried out from RNA transcripts. For the first round of RT-PCR on the TCR CDR3, the HTBI primer set was used together with the Qiagen OneStep RT-PCR kit. The libraries were constructed in a second round of multiplex PCR and then size-selected and purified. Paired-end sequencing of the libraries was performed with 100 bp reads on an Illumina HiSeq2000. In the paper's pipeline: Raw data were processed with SOAPnuke, discarding reads with adapters, uncalled bases, mean Phred below 15, or no exact constant-primer or identifier match. High-quality paired reads were merged using COPE v1.2.5, and each unique nucleotide sequence was defined as a clonotype. MiTCR v1.1 was used to align clonotypes to the IMGT TRBV, TRBD and TRBJ reference segments. The analysis was restricted to V-J combinations with a frequency above 0.0001, which together covered about 99% of the repertoires. A TCS score was defined as the ratio between F50 (clonal expansion) and ExV (chaos), using BLOSUM62-based TCRdist between CDR3 peptides within each V-J. Welch's t-statistics and random forest reduced 514 V-J features to roughly 13, which were used in a naive Bayes classifier (R e1071). TCRdb reprocessed the public reads (quality trimming at Q25 with fastp, clone calling with MiXCR) and kept in-frame beta chains. Rows are combined by CDR3 protein, so each entry shows the most common genes and DNA. The V and J calls reflect TCRdb's pipeline rather than the authors' work. In all, the sample holds approximately 700,000 distinct CDR3 sequences, and approximately 16% of those were seen once. The ten largest clonotypes hold approximately 8% of the sample.

V is trimmed back by 8 bases and J by 5 bases, and the junction contains 12 bases that no gene match accounts for. As encoded in the germline V gene (reference sequence), CDR1 is MNHEY while CDR2 is SMNVEV. The CDR3 runs 15 residues from the cysteine to the phenylalanine. Solely the CDR3 DNA is kept, with 45 bases framed from the first base. At least ten counts were recorded for this clonotype. It has no known antigen specificity. One base away there is no much larger clone; base qualities are not given. The chain is encoded by TRBV27 joined to TRBJ2-1; TRBD2 lines up with 7 middle nucleotides. The receptor was derived from a man aged 18 to 29 with Graves' hyperthyroidism. The sample taken for sequencing was blood. This receptor carries the CDR3 CASGPSGPFHNEQFF. The nucleotide sequence is given as TGTGCCAGCGGTCCTAGCGGTCCCTTCCACAATGAGCAGTTCTTC.